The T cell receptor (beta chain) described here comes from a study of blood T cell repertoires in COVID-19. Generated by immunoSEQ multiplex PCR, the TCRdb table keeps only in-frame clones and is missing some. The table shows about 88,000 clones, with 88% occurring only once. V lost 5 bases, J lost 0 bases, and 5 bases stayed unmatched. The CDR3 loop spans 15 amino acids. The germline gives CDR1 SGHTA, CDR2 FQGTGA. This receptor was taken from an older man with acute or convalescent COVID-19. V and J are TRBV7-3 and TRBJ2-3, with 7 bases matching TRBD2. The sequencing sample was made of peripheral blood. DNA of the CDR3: TGTGCCAGCAGCCTTGGACTAGGGAGCACAGATACGCAGTATTTT. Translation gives CASSLGLGSTDTQYF.